This T cell receptor (beta chain) was captured in a study of blood T cells in healthy people across ages. This clonotype has just a few counts. Using a J-beta primer mix together with a sample-barcoded 5' primer, a second PCR was run for about 6 to 11 cycles. Through a template-switch adaptor with 12 random nucleotides, each cDNA molecule received a tag. TCRdb independently ran MiXCR on the 5' RACE reads; one entry per CDR3 protein. The data show 580,000 or so distinct CDR3 sequences, 40% to 50% seen once. This clonotype originated in a man at least 80 years old in good health. The sample comprised blood.

In nucleotides, the CDR3 is TGTGCCAGCAGCTGGGACTCGGCGCTGACCCAGTACTTC. It codes for CASSWDSALTQYF. This chain joins TRBV2 and TRBJ2-4; possible D gene TRBD2, 6 bases. The J call may not be correct, given that the DNA end is closer to TRBJ2-5. There are 13 residues in the CDR3. CDR1 SNHLY and CDR2 FYNNEI come from the germline V gene.